This record concerns one T cell receptor beta chain sequence. The antigen remains undetermined. Mismatch with germline at one junction end may stem from a read error. The data derive from a study of molecular identifiers for immune sequencing clone quantification. One entry per CDR3 protein, called by TCRdb with MiXCR from the PCR reads. The table lists about 640,000 distinct CDR3 sequences, 15% to 20% of them singletons. The study's findings and limits: Over 97% of effector molecules, yet under 1% of naive-cell molecules, were held by clones above 20 RNA copies. Barcode sharing among identical TCR molecules could make large clones appear smaller.

The CDR3 has 13 amino acids. The V and J genes are TRBV5-3 and TRBJ1-1; the match to TRBD1 covers 8 bases. TRBV5-3 is treated as an ORF (open reading frame) with a function not yet certain. This sequence originates from a human donor in good health. Some libraries in this study had Jurkat cell RNA spiked in. Specimen: naive CD8+ T cells from blood, with Jurkat cell RNA spiked in. This sample's subset: FACS-sorted CD8+CD4-CCR7+CD45RA+ naive T cells. CDR3 amino acids: CASSSQGDTGAFF. In DNA, the CDR3 is TGTGCCAGCAGCTCACAGGGGGACACTGGAGCTTTCTTT.